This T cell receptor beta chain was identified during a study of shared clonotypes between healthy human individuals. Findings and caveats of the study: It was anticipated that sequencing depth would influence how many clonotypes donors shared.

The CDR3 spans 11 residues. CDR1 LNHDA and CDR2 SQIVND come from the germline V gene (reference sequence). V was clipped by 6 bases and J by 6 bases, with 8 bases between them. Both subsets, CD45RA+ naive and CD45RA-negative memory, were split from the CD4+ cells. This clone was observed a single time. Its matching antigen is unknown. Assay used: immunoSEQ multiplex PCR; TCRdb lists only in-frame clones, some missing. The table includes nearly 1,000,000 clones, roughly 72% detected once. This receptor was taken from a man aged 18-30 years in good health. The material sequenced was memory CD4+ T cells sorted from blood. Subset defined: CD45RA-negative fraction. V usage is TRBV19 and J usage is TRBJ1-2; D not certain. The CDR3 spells CASSQTHGYTF. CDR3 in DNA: TGTGCCAGTAGCCAAACTCATGGCTACACCTTC.